The present TCR beta chain was sequenced within a study of Ad26.COV2.S vaccination and SARS-CoV-2 variants. The wider study: The trial was COV1001 and the donor's arm was Ad26.COV2.S. Once or twice, 56 days apart, Ad26.COV2.S was delivered intramuscularly.

Profiled with immunoSEQ multiplex PCR; TCRdb holds only in-frame clones, not every one. The profile shows hundreds of thousands of clones, 80% to 95% of them singletons. The CDR3 has 14 amino acids. Germline CDR1 MNHEY, CDR2 SMNVEV (reference sequence). With 6 bases clipped from V and 5 bases from J, the junction kept 7 bases outside the gene matches. The count of this clone is one. Its cognate antigen is unknown. General study findings and limits: Participants in the vaccine arm had higher spike-specific TCR breadth; placebo recipients had lower.

Specified treatment: around 19 received Ad26.COV2.S at low or high dose, single or two shots; about 5 received placebo; per-sample allocation not given. Collection of samples fell on day 63 after the first vaccine or placebo injection. Spike of the Wuhan-strain SARS-CoV-2 was expressed by an Ad26 vector, which formed the vaccine. The clonotype comes from a person between 18 and 65 years old who received the Ad26.COV2.S COVID-19 vaccine or a placebo. The sequences come from peripheral blood, collected in a trial of Ad26.COV2.S vaccine versus placebo. The rearrangement links TRBV27 to TRBJ2-1; 7 positions agree with TRBD2. CDR3 loop: CASRVVTSNNEQFF. The CDR3 coding sequence is TGTGCCAGCAGGGTCGTGACTAGCAACAATGAGCAGTTCTTC.